This T cell receptor (beta chain) derives from a study of technical replicates of blood from a few donors (dated by TCRdb to about 2017). This clone was seen only once. What antigen it recognizes has not been identified. The record has no base qualities; no much larger clone is one base away. The receptor library was made with the immunoSEQ multiplex PCR assay. TCRdb limited this immuneACCESS table to in-frame rearrangements with V and J called. A share of clones is missing; checked studies link under half to unresolved V genes, and the rest is unexplained. A total of some 48,000 clones appear in this sample, about 90% of them only once. The ten largest account for roughly 3.9% of the sample. Between the V and J ends, shortened by 1 base and 0 bases respectively, the junction contains 7 bases. There are 15 amino acids in the CDR3, from cysteine to phenylalanine inclusive. Only CDR3 DNA is held: 45 bases, read in frame from base 1. The CDR1 and CDR2 encoded by the germline V gene are SGHTA and FQGNSA.

The sequenced sample was PBMCs. The source of this sequence is a human donor in good health. Some clones in this sample may be carry-over from other donors' samples. Recombination connected TRBV7-2 to TRBJ1-5, with an unclear D gene assignment. CDR3 loop: CASSLGQYSNQPQHF. The sequenced DNA: TGTGCCAGCAGCTTAGGTCAGTATAGCAATCAGCCCCAGCATTTT. The full variable domain, with segments outside the CDR3 supplied by the reference TRBV7-2 and TRBJ1-5 proteins, appears as GAGVSQSPSNKVTEKGKDVELRCDPISGHTALYWYRQSLGQGLEFLIYFQGNSAPDKSGLPSDRFSAERTGGSVSTLTIQRTQQEDSAVYLCASSLGQYSNQPQHFGDGTRLSIL.